Listed below are T cell receptor beta chains from one sample, sequenced in a study of blood T cell repertoires in COVID-19. This table comes from immunoSEQ multiplex PCR, and its TCRdb copy is limited to in-frame clones, with some not included. The sample has about 28,000 clones, about 90% seen once. The source material was peripheral blood. The receptor source for this set is a human donor in a cohort sampled during active COVID-19. The CDR3 runs from the conserved cysteine through the conserved F or W. The D gene is left open where the match is weak. For some rows the clone size is stated as once, few or many, or as a class when expanded; others skip it.

CDR3nt: TGCGCCAGCAGCTTGCCCGAAACAGCGAACACTGAAGCTTTCTTT; CDR3aa: CASSLPETANTEAFF; j_gene: TRBJ1-1; d_gene: .; v_gene: TRBV5-1; abundance: .
CDR3nt: TGTGCCAGTAGTATTACAGGGGAGAACACCATATATTTT; CDR3aa: CASSITGENTIYF; j_gene: TRBJ1-3; d_gene: TRBD1; v_gene: TRBV19; abundance: .
CDR3nt: TGTGCCAGCAGCCAACTAGGGAGCACGGGCACTGAAGCTTTCTTT; CDR3aa: CASSQLGSTGTEAFF; j_gene: TRBJ1-1; d_gene: .; v_gene: TRBV3-1/TRBV3-2; abundance: .
CDR3nt: TGTGCCAGTAGTCCCCGGACAGGGGGCAATCAGCCCCAGCATTTT; CDR3aa: CASSPRTGGNQPQHF; j_gene: TRBJ1-5; d_gene: TRBD1; v_gene: TRBV19; abundance: .
CDR3nt: TGTGCCAGCAGCCACCTACAGGGGACCCACCGCCATGAGCAGTTCTTC; CDR3aa: CASSHLQGTHRHEQFF; j_gene: TRBJ2-1; d_gene: TRBD1; v_gene: TRBV14; abundance: .
CDR3nt: TGTGCCAGCAGCCAAGATCCGGGGGGCCAAGAGACCCAGTACTTC; CDR3aa: CASSQDPGGQETQYF; j_gene: TRBJ2-5; d_gene: TRBD2; v_gene: TRBV3-1/TRBV3-2; abundance: once
CDR3nt: TGTGCCACCAGCAGAGATGGCATGGGGGCCCCTACTGAAAAACTGTTTTTT; CDR3aa: CATSRDGMGAPTEKLFF; j_gene: TRBJ1-4; d_gene: .; v_gene: TRBV15; abundance: .
CDR3nt: TGTGCCAGTAGTACCTTAGCGCTGCATAGCACAGATACGCAGTATTTT; CDR3aa: CASSTLALHSTDTQYF; j_gene: TRBJ2-3; d_gene: .; v_gene: TRBV19; abundance: once
CDR3nt: TGTGCCACTACGGGAGGGGGCACTGAAGCTTTCTTT; CDR3aa: CATTGGGTEAFF; j_gene: TRBJ1-1; d_gene: .; v_gene: TRBV6-5; abundance: few
CDR3nt: TGTGCCAGTTTCGACAGGGGTAATGGCTACACCTTC; CDR3aa: CASFDRGNGYTF; j_gene: TRBJ1-2; d_gene: TRBD1; v_gene: TRBV19; abundance: .
CDR3nt: TGTGCCAGCTCACCACGGCGCGGAAGCTCTGGAAACACCATATATTTT; CDR3aa: CASSPRRGSSGNTIYF; j_gene: TRBJ1-3; d_gene: .; v_gene: TRBV18; abundance: .
CDR3nt: TGTGCCAGCAGCGTAAACAGGGGAATGGCTAATGAAAAACTGTTTTTT; CDR3aa: CASSVNRGMANEKLFF; j_gene: TRBJ1-4; d_gene: TRBD1; v_gene: TRBV9; abundance: .
CDR3nt: TGCGCCAGCAGCCAAGATCCGGACAGGGGAGATGAAAAACTGTTTTTT; CDR3aa: CASSQDPDRGDEKLFF; j_gene: TRBJ1-4; d_gene: TRBD1; v_gene: TRBV4-3; abundance: .
CDR3nt: TGTGCCAGCAGTTACTCCGGGGATCCACCACATGGCTACACCTTC; CDR3aa: CASSYSGDPPHGYTF; j_gene: TRBJ1-2; d_gene: .; v_gene: TRBV6-6; abundance: .
CDR3nt: TGTGCCAGCAGCTTAAGACAGGGAATGGGACAGCCCCAGCATTTT; CDR3aa: CASSLRQGMGQPQHF; j_gene: TRBJ1-5; d_gene: TRBD1; v_gene: TRBV7-2; abundance: .
CDR3nt: TGTGCCAGCAGTTCGGGACAGGGTATATTCTTCTTC; CDR3aa: CASSSGQGIFFF; j_gene: TRBJ1-2; d_gene: TRBD1; v_gene: TRBV12-3/TRBV12-4; abundance: .
CDR3nt: TGCGCCAGCAGTGAGTCAGGGGGAGGGAGCTTTAATGAAAAACTGTTTTTT; CDR3aa: CASSESGGGSFNEKLFF; j_gene: TRBJ1-4; d_gene: .; v_gene: TRBV10-2; abundance: .
CDR3nt: TGTGCCAGCAGCTTAGTTACTAGCGGGGGTGAGCAGTTCTTC; CDR3aa: CASSLVTSGGEQFF; j_gene: TRBJ2-1; d_gene: TRBD2; v_gene: TRBV11-2; abundance: .
CDR3nt: TGTGCCAGTAGCCGGGACAGGGCACTGGGTGACTATGGCTACACCTTC; CDR3aa: CASSRDRALGDYGYTF; j_gene: TRBJ1-2; d_gene: TRBD1; v_gene: TRBV4-2; abundance: .
CDR3nt: TGCGCCAGCAGCCAAGTGACAGCAAATGAAAAACTGTTTTTT; CDR3aa: CASSQVTANEKLFF; j_gene: TRBJ1-4; d_gene: .; v_gene: TRBV4-1; abundance: .
CDR3nt: TGTGCCAGCGGGCAGGGGGCCATAGCCCAGCATTTT; CDR3aa: CASGQGAIAQHF; j_gene: TRBJ1-5; d_gene: TRBD1; v_gene: TRBV25-1; abundance: .
CDR3nt: TGCGCCAGCAGCCCCACACCAAGCCGGGTCGAGCAGTTCTTC; CDR3aa: CASSPTPSRVEQFF; j_gene: TRBJ2-1; d_gene: .; v_gene: TRBV5-1; abundance: .
CDR3nt: TGTGCCACCGGCCCCAGAGGACAAGAGACCCAGTACTTC; CDR3aa: CATGPRGQETQYF; j_gene: TRBJ2-5; d_gene: .; v_gene: TRBV24-1; abundance: .
CDR3nt: TGTGCCAGCAGCGATAGCAGGGGGTTTGGCTACACCTTC; CDR3aa: CASSDSRGFGYTF; j_gene: TRBJ1-2; d_gene: TRBD1; v_gene: TRBV9; abundance: .
CDR3nt: TGTGCCAGCAGCTTCGGAGGGACAGATACGCAGTATTTT; CDR3aa: CASSFGGTDTQYF; j_gene: TRBJ2-3; d_gene: .; v_gene: TRBV11-2; abundance: .
CDR3nt: TGTGCCAGCAGTTGGGCGACTGAAGCTTTCTTT; CDR3aa: CASSWATEAFF; j_gene: TRBJ1-1; d_gene: .; v_gene: TRBV28; abundance: .
CDR3nt: TGTGCCAGCAGTGAAGACAGGGGGCATGGCGAGACCCAGTACTTC; CDR3aa: CASSEDRGHGETQYF; j_gene: TRBJ2-5; d_gene: TRBD1; v_gene: TRBV2; abundance: .
CDR3nt: TGTGCCAGCAGTTATAGCGGGGGGGCAACGGAGACCCAGTACTTC; CDR3aa: CASSYSGGATETQYF; j_gene: TRBJ2-5; d_gene: TRBD2; v_gene: TRBV6-5; abundance: .
CDR3nt: TGTGCCAGCAGGCCGGGACAGACCTCTGGGGCCAACGTCCTGACTTTC; CDR3aa: CASRPGQTSGANVLTF; j_gene: TRBJ2-6; d_gene: TRBD1; v_gene: TRBV7-3; abundance: .
CDR3nt: TGTGCCAGCAGTTTAATGGGTAGGGGACAGGGAATCGAGCAGTACTTC; CDR3aa: CASSLMGRGQGIEQYF; j_gene: TRBJ2-7; d_gene: TRBD1; v_gene: TRBV28; abundance: .
CDR3nt: TGTGCCAGCTCACCACGAGTAGCACAGGGGTCTGAAGCTTTCTTT; CDR3aa: CASSPRVAQGSEAFF; j_gene: TRBJ1-1; d_gene: TRBD1; v_gene: TRBV18; abundance: .